These T cell receptor beta chains were read from a single sample in a study of cytomegalovirus exposure and HLA in healthy donors. Some clones are missing from TCRdb's copy, which holds only in-frame ones; the method was immunoSEQ multiplex PCR. Of about 180,000 clones in the sample, 87% were seen once. Material: PBMCs. Receptors were obtained from a woman in her 30s in good health and CMV-seronegative. Both conserved end residues are trimmed from each CDR3. The order of the fields is V gene, J gene, CDR3 protein.

v_gene: TRBV4-2; j_gene: TRBJ1-1; CDR3aa: ASSQDNLWGESTEAF
v_gene: TRBV18; j_gene: TRBJ2-3; CDR3aa: ASSPGGDTQY
v_gene: TRBV7-9; j_gene: TRBJ1-5; CDR3aa: ASSSAGDRDLDQPQH
v_gene: TRBV13; j_gene: TRBJ1-2; CDR3aa: ASSSPPYLSGYT
v_gene: TRBV2; j_gene: TRBJ2-1; CDR3aa: ASCGLANPTHNEQF
v_gene: TRBV4-2; j_gene: TRBJ2-5; CDR3aa: ASSQVWGLQETQY
v_gene: TRBV6-1; j_gene: TRBJ2-2; CDR3aa: ASTSGQETGELF
v_gene: TRBV10-1; j_gene: TRBJ1-2; CDR3aa: ASSEWSGGEDYGYT
v_gene: TRBV11-2; j_gene: TRBJ1-4; CDR3aa: ASSLSRGTNEKLF
v_gene: TRBV6-1; j_gene: TRBJ1-2; CDR3aa: ASSGNGRGNGYT
v_gene: TRBV19; j_gene: TRBJ2-7; CDR3aa: ASSIMGQGGYEQY
v_gene: TRBV29-1; j_gene: TRBJ2-7; CDR3aa: SAGTDYEQY
v_gene: TRBV7-9; j_gene: TRBJ2-7; CDR3aa: ASSSRDRGYEQY
v_gene: TRBV6-6; j_gene: TRBJ2-1; CDR3aa: ASSYHSGNEQF
v_gene: TRBV2; j_gene: TRBJ2-3; CDR3aa: ASTASGGLKRDTQY
v_gene: TRBV7-9; j_gene: TRBJ2-2; CDR3aa: ASSLEGAGELF
v_gene: TRBV4-3; j_gene: TRBJ2-7; CDR3aa: ASSQDASGGLLYEQY
v_gene: TRBV27; j_gene: TRBJ2-3; CDR3aa: ASSLAGWGTDTQY
v_gene: TRBV7-2; j_gene: TRBJ2-7; CDR3aa: ASSLAAGGAGAAYEQY
v_gene: TRBV2; j_gene: TRBJ1-6; CDR3aa: ASSLDRARAYNSPLH
v_gene: TRBV2; j_gene: TRBJ1-6; CDR3aa: ASRSGQGGTLH
v_gene: TRBV10-3; j_gene: TRBJ2-7; CDR3aa: AISLQGGLYEQY
v_gene: TRBV7-9; j_gene: TRBJ1-4; CDR3aa: ASSPGGAYEKLF
v_gene: TRBV5-1; j_gene: TRBJ1-2; CDR3aa: ASSLDAGSWDGYT
v_gene: TRBV27; j_gene: TRBJ1-2; CDR3aa: ASSLGGGYGYT
v_gene: TRBV5-1; j_gene: TRBJ2-5; CDR3aa: ASSLLGQGGETQY
v_gene: TRBV6-1; j_gene: TRBJ2-5; CDR3aa: ASSGPPRETQY
v_gene: TRBV11-2; j_gene: TRBJ1-2; CDR3aa: ASRAVVTYGYT
v_gene: TRBV4-1; j_gene: TRBJ1-4; CDR3aa: ASSQGYTPGQGSEKLF
v_gene: TRBV9; j_gene: TRBJ2-7; CDR3aa: ASSGRDRASTYEQY
v_gene: TRBV30; j_gene: TRBJ2-5; CDR3aa: AWSFGPGIAQY
v_gene: TRBV10-3; j_gene: TRBJ1-2; CDR3aa: AIPLRDSGGYGYT
v_gene: TRBV25-1; j_gene: TRBJ2-7; CDR3aa: ASSVESAYEQY
v_gene: TRBV11-2; j_gene: TRBJ1-1; CDR3aa: ASSLGQGAIEAF
v_gene: TRBV7-9; j_gene: TRBJ1-3; CDR3aa: ASNPLDKAGNTIY
v_gene: TRBV2; j_gene: TRBJ1-1; CDR3aa: ASRDRGRFTEAF
v_gene: TRBV7-6; j_gene: TRBJ2-1; CDR3aa: ASSSGLARHNEQF
v_gene: TRBV7-2; j_gene: TRBJ1-4; CDR3aa: ASSLKQGALKLF
v_gene: TRBV7-9; j_gene: TRBJ2-5; CDR3aa: ASRSPGNQETQY
v_gene: TRBV7-6; j_gene: TRBJ1-1; CDR3aa: ASSLGGRDEAF
v_gene: TRBV6-1; j_gene: TRBJ2-7; CDR3aa: ASSLSGGELEQY